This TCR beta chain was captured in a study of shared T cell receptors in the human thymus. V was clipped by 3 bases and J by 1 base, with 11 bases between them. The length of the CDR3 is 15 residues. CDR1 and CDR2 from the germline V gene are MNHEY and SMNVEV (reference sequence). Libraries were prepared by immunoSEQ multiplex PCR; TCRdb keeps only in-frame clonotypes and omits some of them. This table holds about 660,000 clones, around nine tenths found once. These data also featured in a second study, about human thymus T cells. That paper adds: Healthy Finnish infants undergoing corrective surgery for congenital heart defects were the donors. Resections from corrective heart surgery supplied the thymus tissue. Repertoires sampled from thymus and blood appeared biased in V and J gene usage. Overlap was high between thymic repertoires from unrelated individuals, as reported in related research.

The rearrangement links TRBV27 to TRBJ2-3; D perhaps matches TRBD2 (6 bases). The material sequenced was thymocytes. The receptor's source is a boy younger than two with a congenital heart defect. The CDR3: CASSFWRGRTDTQYF. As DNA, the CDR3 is TGTGCCAGCAGTTTCTGGCGGGGACGCACAGATACGCAGTATTTT.